The sequence of this T cell receptor beta chain was determined in a study of post-analysis software for immune sequencing data. Looking at the study overall: Relapsing-remitting, secondary progressive and progressive-relapsing multiple sclerosis were all included among the disease courses. Study results and caveats: Patients with multiple sclerosis recorded significantly lower normalized Chao1 diversity than controls, the study found. In patients, TRBV5-6, TRBV5-1 and TRBV20-1 belonged to roughly 5 TRBV segments found more frequently than in controls.

Unique molecular identifiers tagged the TCR beta cDNA libraries. T cells, about 0.85 to 11 million of them, yielded some 500,000 cDNA molecules. Via MiXCR, TCRdb re-called the PCR reads, giving one row per CDR3 protein. The sample lists around 400,000 distinct CDR3 sequences; approximately 42% were seen once. V gave up 8 bases and J gave up 6 bases, with 14 bases separating them. Germline CDR1 and CDR2: MDHEN and SYDVKM. The length of the CDR3 is 12 residues. Comments on this clonotype: Its specificity is not known.

The source is a girl aged 2-10 years with multiple sclerosis. Sequencing input: blood. The rearrangement links TRBV28 to TRBJ2-7, with a tentative D call TRBD2 (6 bases). CDR3 DNA: TGTGCCAGCGGGGGGTCGGCAGTCGAGCAGTACTTC. This sequence encodes CASGGSAVEQYF.